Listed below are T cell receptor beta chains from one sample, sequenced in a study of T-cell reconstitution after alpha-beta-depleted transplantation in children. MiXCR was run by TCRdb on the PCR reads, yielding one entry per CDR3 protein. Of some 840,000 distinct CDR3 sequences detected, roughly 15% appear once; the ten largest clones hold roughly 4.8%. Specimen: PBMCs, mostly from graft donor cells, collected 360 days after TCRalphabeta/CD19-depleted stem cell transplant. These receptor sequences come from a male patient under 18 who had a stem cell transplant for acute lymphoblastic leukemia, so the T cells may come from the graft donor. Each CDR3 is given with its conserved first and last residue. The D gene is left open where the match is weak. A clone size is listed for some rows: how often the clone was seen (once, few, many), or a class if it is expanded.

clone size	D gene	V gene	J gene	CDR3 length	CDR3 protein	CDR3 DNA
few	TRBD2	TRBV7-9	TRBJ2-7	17	CASSLVASGGNSYEQYF	TGTGCCAGCAGCTTAGTTGCTAGCGGGGGGAACTCCTACGAGCAGTACTTC
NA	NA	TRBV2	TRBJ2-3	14	CASSEGDSTDTQYF	TGTGCCAGCAGTGAGGGGGACAGCACAGATACGCAGTATTTT
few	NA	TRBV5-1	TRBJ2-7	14	CASKDLFSSYEQYF	TGCGCCAGCAAGGATCTCTTTAGCTCCTACGAGCAGTACTTC
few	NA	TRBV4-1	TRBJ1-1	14	CASSQGERLGEAFF	TGCGCCAGCAGCCAGGGGGAACGCTTGGGGGAAGCTTTCTTT
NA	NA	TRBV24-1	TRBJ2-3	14	CASSRAAGPDTQYF	TGTGCCAGCAGTCGGGCGGCCGGTCCAGATACGCAGTATTTT
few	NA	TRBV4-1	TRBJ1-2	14	CASSHRGVNYGYTF	TGCGCCAGCAGCCACAGGGGTGTTAACTATGGCTACACCTTC
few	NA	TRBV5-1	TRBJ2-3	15	CASSLGTTFTDTQYF	TGCGCCAGCAGCTTGGGCACGACCTTCACAGATACGCAGTATTTT
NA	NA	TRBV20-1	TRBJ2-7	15	CSARGTQTRPYEQYF	TGCAGTGCTAGAGGTACACAGACTAGACCCTACGAGCAGTACTTC
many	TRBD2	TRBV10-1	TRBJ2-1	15	CASSDRLAGANEQFF	TGCGCCAGCAGTGATCGACTAGCGGGGGCCAATGAGCAGTTCTTC
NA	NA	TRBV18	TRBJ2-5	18	CASSPRLLAVTAPETQYF	TGTGCCAGCTCACCACGGTTGCTTGCCGTGACAGCCCCTGAGACCCAGTACTTC
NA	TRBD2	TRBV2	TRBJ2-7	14	CASSETSGAYEQYF	TGTGCCAGCAGTGAAACTAGCGGGGCCTACGAGCAGTACTTC
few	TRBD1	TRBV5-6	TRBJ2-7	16	CASSFDRGPLSYEQYF	TGTGCCAGCAGCTTCGACAGGGGTCCACTGTCCTACGAGCAGTACTTC
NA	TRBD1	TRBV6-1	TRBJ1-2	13	CASRRGQHYGYTF	TGTGCCAGCAGGAGGGGACAGCACTATGGCTACACCTTC
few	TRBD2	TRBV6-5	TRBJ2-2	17	CASSYRGTSGSTGELFF	TGTGCCAGCAGTTACCGTGGGACTAGCGGGAGTACCGGGGAGCTGTTTTTT
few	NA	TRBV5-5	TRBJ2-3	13	CASSYDPTDTQYF	TGTGCCAGCAGTTATGATCCCACAGATACGCAGTATTTT
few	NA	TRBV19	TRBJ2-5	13	CASSDQAKETQYF	TGTGCCAGTAGTGATCAGGCCAAAGAGACCCAGTACTTC
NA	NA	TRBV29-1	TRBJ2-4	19	CSVEGQGGGRLLAKNIQYF	TGCAGCGTTGAAGGTCAGGGGGGCGGGAGGCTACTAGCCAAAAACATTCAGTACTTC
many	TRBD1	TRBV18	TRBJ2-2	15	CASSPLQGHAGELFF	TGTGCCAGCTCACCTTTACAGGGGCACGCCGGGGAGCTGTTTTTT
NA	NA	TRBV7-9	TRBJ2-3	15	CASSPRDFSTDTQYF	TGTGCCAGCAGCCCCCGGGACTTTAGCACAGATACGCAGTATTTT
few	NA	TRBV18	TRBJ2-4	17	CASSPQEGLVAKNIQYF	TGTGCCAGCTCACCACAAGAGGGCCTGGTAGCCAAAAACATTCAGTACTTC
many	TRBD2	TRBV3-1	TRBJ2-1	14	CASSQGGLVSEQFF	TGTGCCAGCAGCCAAGGGGGACTAGTCAGTGAGCAGTTCTTC
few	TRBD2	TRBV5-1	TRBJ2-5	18	CASSFRSQAGGPGETQYF	TGCGCCAGCAGCTTTAGGAGTCAAGCGGGAGGGCCTGGAGAGACCCAGTACTTC
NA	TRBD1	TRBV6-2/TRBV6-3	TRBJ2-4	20	CASSQEFRDRGTWAKNIQYF	TGTGCCAGCAGTCAGGAATTCCGGGACAGGGGCACCTGGGCCAAAAACATTCAGTACTTC
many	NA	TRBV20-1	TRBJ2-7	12	CSARQASYEQYF	TGCAGTGCCCGACAGGCCTCCTACGAGCAGTACTTC
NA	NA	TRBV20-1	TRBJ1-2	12	CSATGFNNGYTF	TGCAGTGCTACAGGGTTCAACAATGGCTACACCTTC
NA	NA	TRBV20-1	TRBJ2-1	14	CSARKVGGYNEQFF	TGCAGTGCTAGAAAAGTCGGAGGCTACAATGAGCAGTTCTTC
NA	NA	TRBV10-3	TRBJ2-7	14	CAISDMGRVYEQYF	TGTGCCATCAGTGATATGGGAAGGGTTTACGAGCAGTACTTC
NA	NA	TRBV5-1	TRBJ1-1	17	CASSLVPGAGLNTEAFF	TGCGCCAGCAGCTTGGTGCCGGGGGCAGGGCTGAACACTGAAGCTTTCTTT
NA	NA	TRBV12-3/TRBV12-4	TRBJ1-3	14	CASRPSPGGNTIYF	TGTGCCAGCAGGCCAAGTCCCGGGGGAAACACCATATATTTT
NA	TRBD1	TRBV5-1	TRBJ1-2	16	CASSYRETGGEYGYTF	TGCGCCAGCAGCTACCGCGAGACAGGGGGGGAGTATGGCTACACCTTC
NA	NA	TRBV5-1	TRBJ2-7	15	CASSLVTGSSYEQYF	TGCGCCAGCAGCTTGGTGACGGGTAGCTCCTACGAGCAGTACTTC
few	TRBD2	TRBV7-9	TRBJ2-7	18	CASSLVVATSGIPYEQYF	TGTGCCAGCAGCTTAGTAGTAGCGACTAGCGGGATACCCTACGAGCAGTACTTC
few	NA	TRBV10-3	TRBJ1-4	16	CAISDPGFGANEKLFF	TGTGCCATCAGTGACCCAGGGTTCGGAGCTAATGAAAAACTGTTTTTT
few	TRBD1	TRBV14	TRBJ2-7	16	CASTQGLGQGADEQYF	TGTGCCAGCACCCAAGGCCTGGGACAGGGGGCGGACGAGCAGTACTTC
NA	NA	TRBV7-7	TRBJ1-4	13	CASSRDIGEKLFF	TGTGCCAGCAGCAGGGACATCGGGGAAAAACTGTTTTTT
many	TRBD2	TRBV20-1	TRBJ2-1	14	CSRAIAGVYNEQFF	TGCAGTCGAGCTATAGCGGGAGTTTACAATGAGCAGTTCTTC
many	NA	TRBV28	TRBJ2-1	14	CASFEAGSDNEQFF	TGTGCCAGCTTTGAGGCGGGTTCGGACAATGAGCAGTTCTTC
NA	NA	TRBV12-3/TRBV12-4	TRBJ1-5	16	CASGPLSGSLNQPQHF	TGTGCCAGCGGGCCCCTTTCGGGCAGCCTCAATCAGCCCCAGCATTTT
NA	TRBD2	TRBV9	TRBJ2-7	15	CASSVEGGPAWEQYF	TGTGCCAGCAGCGTAGAGGGAGGGCCCGCCTGGGAGCAGTACTTC
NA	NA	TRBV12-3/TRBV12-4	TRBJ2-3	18	CASAFGLMRGMRADTQYF	TGTGCCAGCGCATTTGGGTTAATGAGGGGGATGAGGGCAGATACGCAGTATTTT
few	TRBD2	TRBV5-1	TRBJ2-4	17	CASSPGLAGGGKDIQYF	TGCGCCAGCAGCCCGGGACTAGCGGGAGGAGGGAAAGACATTCAGTACTTC
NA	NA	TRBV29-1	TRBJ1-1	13	CSARGPSTTEAFF	TGCAGCGCCCGGGGACCCTCCACCACTGAAGCTTTCTTT
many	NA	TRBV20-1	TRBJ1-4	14	CSARGQDRNEKLFF	TGCAGTGCTAGAGGGCAGGATCGAAATGAAAAACTGTTTTTT
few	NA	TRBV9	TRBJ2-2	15	CASSVVWANTGELFF	TGTGCCAGCAGCGTAGTGTGGGCGAACACCGGGGAGCTGTTTTTT
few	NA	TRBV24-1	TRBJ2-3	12	CATSPGLLSQYF	TGTGCCACCAGTCCCGGACTTCTAAGTCAGTATTTT
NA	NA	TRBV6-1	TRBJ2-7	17	CASSEDVSRLGVQEQYF	TGTGCCAGCAGTGAAGACGTCTCGCGGCTGGGGGTACAGGAGCAGTACTTC
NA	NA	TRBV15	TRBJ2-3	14	CASRRTSSTDTQYF	TGTGCCTCCAGACGGACCTCTAGCACAGATACGCAGTATTTT
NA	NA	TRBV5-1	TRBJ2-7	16	CASSSDWWEGSYEQYF	TGCGCCAGCAGCTCCGATTGGTGGGAAGGATCCTACGAGCAGTACTTC
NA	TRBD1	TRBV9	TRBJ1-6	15	CASSEQGATNSPLHF	TGTGCCAGCAGCGAACAGGGGGCTACTAATTCACCCCTCCACTTT
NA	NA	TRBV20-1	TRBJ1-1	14	CRPEGTTVNTEAFF	TGCAGACCCGAAGGCACGACAGTGAACACTGAAGCTTTCTTT
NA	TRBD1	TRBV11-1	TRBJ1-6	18	CASTNRRTRDSNNSPLHF	TGTGCCAGCACCAATCGCCGAACCCGGGACAGTAATAATTCACCCCTCCACTTT
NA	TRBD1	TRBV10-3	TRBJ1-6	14	CAITPTGPNSPLHF	TGTGCCATCACCCCGACAGGGCCTAATTCACCCCTCCACTTT
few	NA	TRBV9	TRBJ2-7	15	CASSVELGPSYEQYF	TGTGCCAGCAGCGTAGAGCTGGGCCCCTCCTACGAGCAGTACTTC
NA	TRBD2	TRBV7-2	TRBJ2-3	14	CASSPYSGGYTQYF	TGTGCCAGCAGCCCTTATAGCGGGGGTTATACGCAGTATTTT
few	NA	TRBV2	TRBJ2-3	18	CASSEDYPRRGRTDTQYF	TGTGCCAGCAGTGAAGATTACCCTCGGCGGGGCCGCACAGATACGCAGTATTTT
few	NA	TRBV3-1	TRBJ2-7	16	CASSLLRGRLPYEQYF	TGTGCCAGCAGCCTCCTGCGAGGCAGGCTTCCCTACGAGCAGTACTTC
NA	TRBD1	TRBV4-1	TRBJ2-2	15	CASRKGTGAYGELFF	TGCGCCAGCAGGAAGGGGACAGGGGCATACGGGGAGCTGTTTTTT